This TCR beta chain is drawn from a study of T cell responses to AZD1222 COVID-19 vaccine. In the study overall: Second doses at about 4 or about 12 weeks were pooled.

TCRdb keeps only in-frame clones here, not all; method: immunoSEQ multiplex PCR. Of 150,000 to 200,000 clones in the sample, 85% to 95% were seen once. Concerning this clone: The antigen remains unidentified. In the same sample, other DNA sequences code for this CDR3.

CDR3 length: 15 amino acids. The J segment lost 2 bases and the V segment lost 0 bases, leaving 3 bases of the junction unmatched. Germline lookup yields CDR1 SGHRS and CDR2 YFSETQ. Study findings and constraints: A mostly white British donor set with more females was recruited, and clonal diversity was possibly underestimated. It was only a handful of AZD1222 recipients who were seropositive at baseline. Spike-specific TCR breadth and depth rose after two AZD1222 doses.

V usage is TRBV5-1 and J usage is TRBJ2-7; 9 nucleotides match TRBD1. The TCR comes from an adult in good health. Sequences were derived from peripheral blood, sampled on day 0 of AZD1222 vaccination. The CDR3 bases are TGCGCCAGCAGCTTGGCTGGGACAGGGCCCTACGAGCAGTACTTC. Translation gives CASSLAGTGPYEQYF. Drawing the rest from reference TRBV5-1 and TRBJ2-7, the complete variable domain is KAGVTQTPRYLIKTRGQQVTLSCSPISGHRSVSWYQQTPGQGLQFLFEYFSETQRNKGNFPGRFSGRQFSNSRSEMNVSTLELGDSALYLCASSLAGTGPYEQYFGPGTRLTVT.